Sequencing of this TCR beta chain was carried out in a study of cytomegalovirus exposure and HLA in healthy donors. As for the study in general: Earlier results showed roughly 120 million unique TCR beta sequences derived from roughly 190 million T cells.

PCR primers comprised 60 Vbeta and 13 Jbeta primers. Assay: immunoSEQ multiplex PCR; the TCRdb copy retains only in-frame clones and omits some. The sample records around 170,000 clones, around 77% being singletons. Study-level points and caveats: Researchers reported in a later analysis that common viral pathogens appeared linked to several top clusters.

The germline gives CDR1 MDHEN, CDR2 SYDVKM. This CDR3 spans 15 amino acids. Trimming stripped 9 bases from V and 1 base from J, with 18 bases between. With respect to this clone: Its antigen remains unknown.

Sampled while nominally healthy, donors likely had unrecorded immune exposures. V gene TRBV28 combines with J gene TRBJ1-1; D may be TRBD1 (5 bases). Sequenced sample: PBMCs. The TCR comes from a woman aged 45-60 years in good health and CMV-seropositive. The CDR3 is CASPLAGRPNTEAFF. Here the CDR3 DNA reads TGTGCCAGTCCCCTAGCAGGGAGGCCGAACACTGAAGCTTTCTTT. The variable domain in full, with the rest retrieved from reference TRBV28 and TRBJ1-1, is DVKVTQSSRYLVKRTGEKVFLECVQDMDHENMFWYRQDPGLGLRLIYFSYDVKMKEKGDIPEGYSVSREKKERFSLILESASTNQTSMYLCASPLAGRPNTEAFFGQGTRLTVV.